The TCR beta chain under discussion was sequenced for a study of blood T cell repertoires in COVID-19. Sequencing was performed with immunoSEQ multiplex PCR; in TCRdb, only in-frame clones are kept and a portion is missing. Of 150,000 to 200,000 clones listed, around 89% were seen once; the top ten hold about 6.6%. V lost 5 bases to trimming and J lost 0 bases, with 11 bases between them. CDR1 is SGHTA and CDR2 is FQGNSA in the germline V gene. This CDR3 comprises 15 residues. Material: PBMCs or T cells enriched from blood (not recorded which). V and J are TRBV7-2 and TRBJ1-3; D not certain. This TCR came from a woman aged 45-60 years who had recovered from COVID-19. CDR3 sequence reads: CASSNDILSGNTIYF. The CDR3 DNA sequence: TGTGCCAGCAGCAATGACATCCTCTCTGGAAACACCATATATTTT.